One and the same sample provided the 22 T cell receptor beta chains below, sequenced in a study of cytomegalovirus exposure and HLA in healthy donors. PCR used 60 Vbeta primers and 13 Jbeta primers. The method was immunoSEQ multiplex PCR; TCRdb's version includes in-frame clones alone and lacks a portion of them. The sample contains roughly 120,000 clones, about four fifths of which appear only once. Sequencing was done on a sample of PBMCs. These receptors were taken from a man younger than 45 in good health and CMV-seropositive.

The chain's CDR3 is CASSQGGGNSYNEQFF. The DNA for the CDR3 is TGTGCCAGCAGCCAAGGTGGGGGGAACTCCTACAATGAGCAGTTCTTC. The chain uses TRBV4-2 and TRBJ2-1; TRBD2 is a possible D gene (6 bases). Germline V CDR1 and CDR2: LGHNA, YNFKEQ. The CDR3 runs 16 residues. The V gene lost 1 base and the J gene lost 0 bases, with 10 bases spanning the gap.

This rearrangement joins TRBV6-5 to TRBJ1-3, with D perhaps TRBD1 (5 bases). The CDR3 spans 13 residues. Trimming pared 4 bases from V and 3 bases from J, leaving 7 bases between. Germline values: CDR1 MNHEY, CDR2 SVGAGI. For the CDR3, the DNA is TGTGCCAGCAGTTCGGGACTTGGAAACACCATATATTTT. The encoded protein is CASSSGLGNTIYF.

The chain carries TRBV7-2 and TRBJ2-7; D might be TRBD1 (5 bases). V was clipped by 6 bases and J by 2 bases, with 11 bases between them. Germline V gene data show CDR1 as SGHTA and CDR2 as FQGNSA. This CDR3 comprises 13 residues. CDR3 coding DNA: TGTGCCAGCAGTTACAGGTTACCCTACGAGCAGTACTTC. Residues: CASSYRLPYEQYF.

This clone was observed a single time. The chain employs TRBV10-3 and TRBJ2-1, with TRBD2 matching over 11 bases. Germline V gene data show CDR1 as ENHRY and CDR2 as SYGVKD. The CDR3 extends over 14 amino acids. The J segment lost 6 bases and the V segment lost 6 bases, leaving 4 bases of the junction unmatched. CDR3 coding DNA: TGTGCCATCAGCTTAGCGGGAGGGCGCAATGAGCAGTTCTTC. This codes for CAISLAGGRNEQFF.

The table lists this clone with a count of one. The rearrangement joins TRBV27 to TRBJ2-1; 10 bases map to TRBD2. This CDR3 region has 14 residues. V lost 10 bases, J lost 12 bases, and 15 bases stayed unmatched. Germline CDR1 MNHEY, CDR2 SMNVEV (reference sequence). The CDR3 region is CATAIAGGGAVQFF. The CDR3 nucleotides are TGTGCCACCGCCATAGCGGGAGGCGGCGCGGTGCAGTTCTTC.

The chain combines TRBV11-3 with TRBJ2-5; D is perhaps TRBD1 (5 bases). CDR3 size: 14 residues. Germline V gene sequence: CDR1 SGHNT, CDR2 YENEEA. V dropped 0 bases and J dropped 4 bases, with 9 bases sitting between them. The CDR3 reads CASSLEHQGETQYF. DNA of the CDR3: TGTGCCAGCAGCTTAGAGCACCAGGGAGAGACCCAGTACTTC.

The V and J genes are TRBV14 and TRBJ2-3; no definite D call. The V end was cut by 4 bases, the J end by 3 bases, with 5 bases between. The CDR3 has 12 residues. The germline V gene has CDR1 SGHDN and CDR2 FVKESK. The CDR3 coding sequence is TGTGCCAGCAGCCCATTTACAGATACGCAGTATTTT. It encodes CASSPFTDTQYF.

The chain recombines TRBV6-4 with TRBJ2-7; TRBD1 is a possible D gene (6 bases). Germline V gene data show CDR1 as MRHNA and CDR2 as SNTAGT. V gave up 7 bases and J gave up 6 bases, with 22 bases separating them. CDR3 length: 15 residues. DNA for the CDR3: TGTGCCAGCACCGGACAGCCCTTGCTTTTCTGCGAGCAGTACTTC. Translated: CASTGQPLLFCEQYF.

This clone was seen a few times. The J gene is TRBJ1-1, the V gene TRBV11-1; D perhaps matches TRBD1 (5 bases). There are 17 residues in the CDR3. Germline V gene sequence: CDR1 SGHAT, CDR2 FQDESV (reference sequence). Trimming took off 5 bases at V and 3 bases at J, with 22 bases between the two ends. CDR3 in DNA: TGTGCCAGCAGCCGCACACGGGCAGGGCTTTGGTACACTGAAGCTTTCTTT. Encoded protein: CASSRTRAGLWYTEAFF.

For this clone: The germline gene is not matched at one end of the junction; a read error may be the cause. This rearrangement joins TRBV4-3 to TRBJ2-6, with D maybe TRBD1 (5 bases). The CDR3 has 17 amino acids. CDR1 and CDR2 (germline): LGHNA, YSLEER. CDR3 region: CASSQYGGSSGANGLTF. CDR3 sequence (DNA): TGCGCCAGCAGCCAATATGGCGGATCCTCTGGGGCCAACGGCCTGACTTTC.

This chain joins TRBV5-1 and TRBJ1-1, with D maybe TRBD1 (6 bases). With 3 bases removed from V and 0 bases from J, the gap between germline ends came to 9 bases. Germline CDR1 SGHRS, CDR2 YFSETQ. The CDR3 has 14 residues. This CDR3 is CASSWTVMNTEAFF. In DNA form, the CDR3 reads TGCGCCAGCAGCTGGACAGTCATGAACACTGAAGCTTTCTTT.

V usage is TRBV6-1 and J usage is TRBJ2-7; 9 nucleotides match TRBD2. CDR3 size: 17 residues. V lost 2 bases to trimming and J lost 1 base; unmatched junction nucleotides: 9. Germline assignment: CDR1 MNHNS and CDR2 SASEGT. The CDR3 DNA follows: TGTGCCAGCAGTGAACGGATAGGCCTAGCGGGATCCTACGAGCAGTACTTC. Residues: CASSERIGLAGSYEQYF.

The chain employs TRBV7-2 and TRBJ2-5, with TRBD2 identical over 8 bases. The DNA end lines up better with TRBJ2-7; the J call may be wrong. This CDR3 is built from 15 residues. Germline loops: CDR1 SGHTA, CDR2 FQGNSA. The CDR3 protein is CASSFFSGSTYEQYF. The CDR3, as DNA: TGTGCCAGCAGCTTTTTCAGCGGGAGCACCTACGAGCAGTACTTC.

V and J are TRBV6-6 and TRBJ2-1; 7 bases are a match to TRBD2. Trimming cost V 7 bases and J 3 bases; bases outside gene matches: 9. The CDR3 spans 15 residues. CDR1 and CDR2 (germline): MNHNY, SVGAGI (reference sequence). In DNA, the CDR3 is TGTGCCAGCAACATACGGAGGGAGGGCTACAATGAGCAGTTCTTC. This codes for CASNIRREGYNEQFF.

This chain uses TRBV30 with TRBJ1-6; D possibly corresponds to TRBD1 (6 bases). The CDR3 sequence is 13 residues long. The V gene lost 3 bases and the J gene lost 9 bases, with 12 bases spanning the gap. CDR1 and CDR2 (germline): GTSNPN, SVGIG (reference sequence). The DNA of the CDR3 is TGTGCCTGGAGCGCGGGGGGCGTTTCACCCCTCCACTTT. This encodes CAWSAGGVSPLHF.

This clone is a singleton in its sample. V usage is TRBV19 and J usage is TRBJ2-5, with TRBD2 as a possible D gene (5 bases). CDR3 length equals 13 residues. CDR1 and CDR2 from the germline V gene are LNHDA and SQIVND (reference sequence). Trimming left V 4 bases short and J 5 bases short, with 11 bases between. The CDR3 region is CASSNWERETQYF. The CDR3 DNA is TGTGCCAGTAGTAACTGGGAGAGGGAGACCCAGTACTTC.

The chain couples TRBV9 to TRBJ1-6; 9 bases fit TRBD1. Germline values: CDR1 SGDLS, CDR2 YYNGEE. The V gene end was trimmed by 4 bases and the J gene end by 7 bases; junction bases not matched to a gene: 3. This CDR3 comprises 14 residues. CDR3: CASSRQGGNSPLHF. DNA for the CDR3: TGTGCCAGCAGCAGACAGGGGGGAAATTCACCCCTCCACTTT.

This clone appeared a few times. This chain connects TRBV7-8 to TRBJ2-7; 7 bases line up with TRBD1. J was trimmed by 3 bases and V by 5 bases; bases with no gene match: 4. The germline V gene encodes CDR1 SGHVS and CDR2 FQNEAQ. CDR3 length: 13 amino acids. The CDR3 reads CASSRDRDYEQYF. In nucleotides, the CDR3 is TGTGCCAGCAGCAGGGACAGAGACTACGAGCAGTACTTC.

V usage is TRBV25-1 and J usage is TRBJ1-2; D is unresolved. This CDR3 region has 15 residues. Germline V CDR1 and CDR2: MGHDK, SYGVNS. V was clipped by 6 bases and J by 2 bases, with 16 bases between them. The CDR3 region has the DNA TGTGCCAGCAGCCCTACTTCGCTTCTAAACTATGGCTACACCTTC. As protein: CASSPTSLLNYGYTF.

V and J are TRBV2 and TRBJ1-5; 7 positions match TRBD1. The CDR3 runs to 16 residues. Trimming cost V 1 base and J 9 bases; bases outside gene matches: 12. Per the germline V gene, CDR1 is SNHLY and CDR2 is FYNNEI. In DNA, the CDR3 is TGTGCCAGCAGTGAAGAAACAGGGGCCGCCGGGGTGCCCCAGCATTTT. Protein product: CASSEETGAAGVPQHF.

This chain links TRBV7-9 with TRBJ1-5; no clear D. The CDR3 is made up of 14 amino acids. Deletions cut 5 bases from V and 0 bases from J, with 8 bases between. Germline V CDR1 and CDR2: SEHNR, FQNEAQ (reference sequence). The CDR3 sequence: CASSKEYSNQPQHF. The DNA for the CDR3 is TGTGCCAGCAGCAAGGAGTATAGCAATCAGCCCCAGCATTTT.

The V and J genes are TRBV28 and TRBJ2-4, with 8 positions matching TRBD1. The CDR3 runs 14 residues. The germline CDR1 and CDR2 sequences are MDHEN and SYDVKM. J was trimmed by 9 bases and V by 2 bases; bases with no gene match: 6. This CDR3 reads CASSLAGQEVIQYF. The CDR3 bases are TGTGCCAGCAGTTTAGCGGGACAGGAGGTCATTCAGTACTTC.